These T cell receptor beta chains were read from a single sample in a study of shared clonotypes between healthy human individuals. Clones were read by immunoSEQ multiplex PCR, and TCRdb kept only the in-frame ones, dropping some. The sample lists hundreds of thousands of clones; around 67% were seen once. What was sequenced was memory CD4+ T cells sorted from blood. The receptors originated from a woman in her twenties or thirties in good health. CDR3s include the opening cysteine and the closing phenylalanine or tryptophan. The D gene is left open where the match is weak. Only part of the rows carry a size: once, few, many, or a class if the clone is expanded.

d_gene: .; v_gene: TRBV19; j_gene: TRBJ1-5; abundance: once; CDR3nt: TGTGCCAGTACCCTGCGGGGAAGCAATCAGCCCCAGCATTTT; CDR3aa: CASTLRGSNQPQHF
d_gene: .; v_gene: TRBV28; j_gene: TRBJ2-7; abundance: .; CDR3nt: TGTGCCAGCAGTCCTATATTGGGAGAGGTATTTAGGCAGTACTTC; CDR3aa: CASSPILGEVFRQYF
d_gene: .; v_gene: TRBV30; j_gene: TRBJ1-5; abundance: .; CDR3nt: TGTGCCTGGAGCGCCGGGACCGGGGATCAGCCCCAGCATTTT; CDR3aa: CAWSAGTGDQPQHF
d_gene: .; v_gene: TRBV28; j_gene: TRBJ2-7; abundance: .; CDR3nt: TGTGCCAGCAGGCCTGCCGGGGAAGGCGAGCAGTACTTC; CDR3aa: CASRPAGEGEQYF
d_gene: TRBD1; v_gene: TRBV7-8; j_gene: TRBJ1-2; abundance: .; CDR3nt: TGTGCCAGCAGCGCCCGGGACAGGGCCTATGGCTACACCTTC; CDR3aa: CASSARDRAYGYTF
d_gene: TRBD2; v_gene: TRBV10-1; j_gene: TRBJ2-3; abundance: .; CDR3nt: TGCGCCAGCAGTGAGGGTAGCGGGAGGATTAAGCAGTATTTT; CDR3aa: CASSEGSGRIKQYF
d_gene: .; v_gene: TRBV5-1; j_gene: TRBJ2-7; abundance: .; CDR3nt: TGCGCCCGATCTAAGGGGGATACCGGCGAGCAGTACTTC; CDR3aa: CARSKGDTGEQYF
d_gene: TRBD1; v_gene: TRBV18; j_gene: TRBJ1-2; abundance: few; CDR3nt: TGTGCCAGCTCACCAGGGACAGACCCTAACTATGGCTACACCTTC; CDR3aa: CASSPGTDPNYGYTF
d_gene: .; v_gene: TRBV10-3; j_gene: TRBJ1-5; abundance: .; CDR3nt: TGTGCCATCAGCGGGGAGGACCAGCCCCAGCATTTT; CDR3aa: CAISGEDQPQHF
d_gene: .; v_gene: TRBV11-3; j_gene: TRBJ2-1; abundance: many; CDR3nt: TGTGCCAGCAGCTTAGAGGGCGGACCGAACAATGAGCAGTTCTTC; CDR3aa: CASSLEGGPNNEQFF
d_gene: TRBD1; v_gene: TRBV29-1; j_gene: TRBJ1-2; abundance: many; CDR3nt: TGCAGCGTTTTTAGGACAGGGAAAAATGGCTACACCTTC; CDR3aa: CSVFRTGKNGYTF
d_gene: .; v_gene: TRBV11-2; j_gene: TRBJ2-3; abundance: once; CDR3nt: TGTGCCAGCAGCGGCGGGTACTCCGATACAGATACGCAGTATTTT; CDR3aa: CASSGGYSDTDTQYF
d_gene: .; v_gene: TRBV28; j_gene: TRBJ2-7; abundance: .; CDR3nt: TGTGCCAGCAGTTTGGGGGTGGTTGGGTCCTACGAGCAGTACTTC; CDR3aa: CASSLGVVGSYEQYF
d_gene: TRBD2; v_gene: TRBV6-5; j_gene: TRBJ2-1; abundance: .; CDR3nt: TGTGCCAGCAGTCGAGCGGGAGCTGTCAATGAGCAGTTCTTC; CDR3aa: CASSRAGAVNEQFF
d_gene: .; v_gene: TRBV28; j_gene: TRBJ2-3; abundance: .; CDR3nt: TGTGCCAGCAGTTACGGCATGAATACGCAGTATTTT; CDR3aa: CASSYGMNTQYF
d_gene: TRBD2; v_gene: TRBV4-1; j_gene: TRBJ2-2; abundance: .; CDR3nt: TGCGCCAGCAGCCAATTTTTGCGGGAGGGACCCACCGGGGAGCTGTTTTTT; CDR3aa: CASSQFLREGPTGELFF
d_gene: .; v_gene: TRBV30; j_gene: TRBJ2-1; abundance: .; CDR3nt: TGTGCCTGGAAGCCCAGGGGAAGCTCCTACAATGAGCAGTTCTTC; CDR3aa: CAWKPRGSSYNEQFF
d_gene: .; v_gene: TRBV2; j_gene: TRBJ2-1; abundance: .; CDR3nt: TGTGCCAGCAGTCCAAGGGCGAGCGTCGGTTTGAGAGAGCAGTTCTTC; CDR3aa: CASSPRASVGLREQFF
d_gene: .; v_gene: TRBV18; j_gene: TRBJ1-1; abundance: few; CDR3nt: TGTGCCAGCTCACCGACGATGAACACTGAAGCTTTCTTT; CDR3aa: CASSPTMNTEAFF
d_gene: .; v_gene: TRBV2; j_gene: TRBJ1-1; abundance: few; CDR3nt: TGTGCCAGCTCCAGAATGAACACTGAAGCTTTCTTT; CDR3aa: CASSRMNTEAFF
d_gene: .; v_gene: TRBV28; j_gene: TRBJ2-1; abundance: .; CDR3nt: TGTGCCAGCAGTCCGGGGGACCAGGGCGAGGGCAATGAGCAGTTCTTC; CDR3aa: CASSPGDQGEGNEQFF
d_gene: .; v_gene: TRBV6-1; j_gene: TRBJ2-7; abundance: .; CDR3nt: TGTGCCAGCAGTGATCAGGGCAGGGGCTCGGACGAGCAGTACTTC; CDR3aa: CASSDQGRGSDEQYF
d_gene: TRBD2; v_gene: TRBV6-1; j_gene: TRBJ2-3; abundance: few; CDR3nt: TGTGCCAGCAGAGGGCGGGAGTGGGCAGATACGCAGTATTTT; CDR3aa: CASRGREWADTQYF
d_gene: TRBD1; v_gene: TRBV2; j_gene: TRBJ2-7; abundance: .; CDR3nt: TGTGCCAGCAATCCGACAGGGACAGGGCCCTACGAGCAGTACTTC; CDR3aa: CASNPTGTGPYEQYF
d_gene: .; v_gene: TRBV25-1; j_gene: TRBJ1-2; abundance: few; CDR3nt: TGTGCCACCTCAAGGGGAAGGGGCTACACCTTC; CDR3aa: CATSRGRGYTF
d_gene: .; v_gene: TRBV6-1; j_gene: TRBJ2-6; abundance: .; CDR3nt: TGTGCCAGCAGTCTCAGAGCCTCTGGGGCCAACGTCCTGACTTTC; CDR3aa: CASSLRASGANVLTF
d_gene: TRBD1; v_gene: TRBV7-3; j_gene: TRBJ2-7; abundance: .; CDR3nt: TGTGCCAGCAGCCCGAGGACAGGGGGGACCTACGAGCAGTACTTC; CDR3aa: CASSPRTGGTYEQYF
d_gene: .; v_gene: TRBV30; j_gene: TRBJ1-4; abundance: .; CDR3nt: TGTGCCTGGAGTTCGGGGGCGGCTAATGAAAAACTGTTTTTT; CDR3aa: CAWSSGAANEKLFF
d_gene: .; v_gene: TRBV6-5; j_gene: TRBJ1-2; abundance: .; CDR3nt: TGTGCCAGCAGCCCCCCACCCGACATCAGCTATGGCTACACCTTC; CDR3aa: CASSPPPDISYGYTF